This T cell receptor beta chain was captured in a study of human T cells and chemical hapten exposure. Time point reported: patch test 1, 2 weeks after DPC sensitization. Sample treatment: therapeutic diphenylcyclopropenone sensitization with weekly scalp DPC. What the library attached to individual cDNA molecules were unique molecular identifiers. From the RACE reads, TCRdb called clonotypes with MiXCR, one entry per CDR3 protein. This table has a few hundred thousand distinct CDR3 sequences, nearly 5% appearing once. Study-level findings and limits: The donors suffered from alopecia, so their immune response may not match that of healthy people.

The CDR3 has 13 residues. V was clipped by 3 bases and J by 2 bases, with 9 bases between them. The V gene's germline CDR1 is SQVTM and CDR2 ANQGSEA. This clonotype was detected many times. Its antigen remains unidentified. The receptor's source is a woman aged 50 to 65 with alopecia areata. Some clones in this sample may be carry-over from other donors' samples. The V gene is TRBV29-1, the J gene TRBJ2-3; the D is unclear. The sample was whole blood, taken in connection with sensitization to the hapten diphenylcyclopropenone (DPC). The CDR3 protein is CSVDSTSTDTQYF. For the CDR3, the DNA is TGCAGCGTTGACTCCACTTCCACAGATACGCAGTATTTT.